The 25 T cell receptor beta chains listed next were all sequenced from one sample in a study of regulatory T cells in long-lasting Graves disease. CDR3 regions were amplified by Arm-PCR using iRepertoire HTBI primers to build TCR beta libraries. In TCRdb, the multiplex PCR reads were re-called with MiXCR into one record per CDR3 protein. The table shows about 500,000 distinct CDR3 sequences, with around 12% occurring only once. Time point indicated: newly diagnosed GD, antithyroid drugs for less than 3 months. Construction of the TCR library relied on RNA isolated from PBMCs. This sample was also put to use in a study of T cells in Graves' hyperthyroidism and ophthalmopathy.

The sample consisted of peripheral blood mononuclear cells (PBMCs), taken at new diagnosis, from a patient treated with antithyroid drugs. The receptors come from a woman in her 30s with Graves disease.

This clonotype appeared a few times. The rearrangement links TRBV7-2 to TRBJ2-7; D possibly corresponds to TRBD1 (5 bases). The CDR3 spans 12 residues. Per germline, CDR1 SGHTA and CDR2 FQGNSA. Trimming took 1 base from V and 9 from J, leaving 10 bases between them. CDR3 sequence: CASSLDRFAQYF. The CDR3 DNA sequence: TGTGCCAGCAGCTTAGACAGGTTCGCGCAGTACTTC.

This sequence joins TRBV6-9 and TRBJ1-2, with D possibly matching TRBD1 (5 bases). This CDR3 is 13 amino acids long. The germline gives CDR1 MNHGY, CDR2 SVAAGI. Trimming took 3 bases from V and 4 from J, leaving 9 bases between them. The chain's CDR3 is CASSYRVGYGYTF. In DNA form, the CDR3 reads TGTGCCAGCAGTTACAGGGTTGGCTATGGCTACACCTTC.

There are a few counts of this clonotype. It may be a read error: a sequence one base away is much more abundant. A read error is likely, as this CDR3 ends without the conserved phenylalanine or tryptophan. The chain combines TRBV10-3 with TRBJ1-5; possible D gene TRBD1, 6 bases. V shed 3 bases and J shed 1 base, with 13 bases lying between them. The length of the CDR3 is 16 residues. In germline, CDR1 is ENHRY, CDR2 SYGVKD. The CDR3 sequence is CAISDPPTGSNQPQHS. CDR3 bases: TGTGCCATCAGTGACCCGCCGACAGGAAGCAATCAGCCCCAGCATTCT.

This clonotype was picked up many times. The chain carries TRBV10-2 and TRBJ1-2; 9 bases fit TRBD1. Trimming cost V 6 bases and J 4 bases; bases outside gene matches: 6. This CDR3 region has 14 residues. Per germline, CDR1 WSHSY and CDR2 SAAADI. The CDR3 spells CASRAGTGFYGYTF. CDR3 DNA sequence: TGCGCCAGCAGGGCCGGGACAGGGTTCTATGGCTACACCTTC.

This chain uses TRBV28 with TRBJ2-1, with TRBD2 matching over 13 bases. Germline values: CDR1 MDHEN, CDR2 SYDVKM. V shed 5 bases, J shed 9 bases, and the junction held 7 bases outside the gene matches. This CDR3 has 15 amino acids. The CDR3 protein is CASSLGLAGAGEQFF. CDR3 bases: TGTGCCAGCAGTCTAGGACTAGCGGGAGCAGGTGAGCAGTTCTTC.

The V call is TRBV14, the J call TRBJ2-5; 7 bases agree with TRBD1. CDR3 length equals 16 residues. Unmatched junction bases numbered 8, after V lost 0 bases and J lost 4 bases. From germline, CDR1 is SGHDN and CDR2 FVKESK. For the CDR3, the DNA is TGTGCCAGCAGCCAAGATCTCGGCGCAGGGGGAGAGACCCAGTACTTC. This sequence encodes CASSQDLGAGGETQYF.

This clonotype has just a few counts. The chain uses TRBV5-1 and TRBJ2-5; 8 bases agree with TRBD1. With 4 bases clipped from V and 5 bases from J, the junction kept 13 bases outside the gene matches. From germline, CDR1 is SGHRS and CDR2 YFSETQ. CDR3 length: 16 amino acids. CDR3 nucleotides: TGCGCCAGCAGCCTAGGCCCACAGGGGGAGTTGGAGACCCAGTACTTC. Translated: CASSLGPQGELETQYF.

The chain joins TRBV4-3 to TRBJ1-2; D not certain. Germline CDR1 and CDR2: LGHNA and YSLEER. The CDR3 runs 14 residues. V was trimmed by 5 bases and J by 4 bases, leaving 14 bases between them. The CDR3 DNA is TGCGCCAGCAGCGAATCTGAACGGGGCTATGGCTACACCTTC. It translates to CASSESERGYGYTF.

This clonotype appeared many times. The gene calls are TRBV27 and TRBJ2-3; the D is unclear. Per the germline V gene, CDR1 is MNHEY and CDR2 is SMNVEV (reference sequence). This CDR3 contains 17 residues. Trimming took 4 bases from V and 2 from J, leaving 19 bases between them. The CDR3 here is CASSSFPVRQITDTQYF. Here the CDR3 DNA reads TGTGCCAGCAGTTCCTTCCCGGTGAGGCAGATCACAGATACGCAGTATTTT.

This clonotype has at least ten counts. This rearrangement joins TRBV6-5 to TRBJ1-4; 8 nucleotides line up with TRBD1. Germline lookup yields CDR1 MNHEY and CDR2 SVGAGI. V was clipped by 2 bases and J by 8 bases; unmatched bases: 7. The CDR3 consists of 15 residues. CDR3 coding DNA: TGTGCCAGCAGTTACACGGGGACAGGAGGGGAAAAACTGTTTTTT. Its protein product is CASSYTGTGGEKLFF.

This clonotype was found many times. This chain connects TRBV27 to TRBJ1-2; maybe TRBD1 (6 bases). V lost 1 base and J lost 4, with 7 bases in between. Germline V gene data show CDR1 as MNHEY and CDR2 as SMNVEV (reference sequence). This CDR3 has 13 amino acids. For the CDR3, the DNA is TGTGCCAGCAGTTTATTCAGGGGCTATGGCTACACCTTC. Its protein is CASSLFRGYGYTF.

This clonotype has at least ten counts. CDR3 amino acids: CASSFGGAWDEQYF. The CDR3 DNA follows: TGTGCCAGCAGTTTCGGCGGGGCATGGGACGAGCAGTACTTC. This sequence joins TRBV27 and TRBJ2-7, with D maybe TRBD2 (6 bases). V was shortened by 3 bases and J by 5 bases, with 14 bases between the two germline ends. Looked up from germline, CDR1 is MNHEY and CDR2 is SMNVEV (reference sequence). The CDR3 has 14 residues.

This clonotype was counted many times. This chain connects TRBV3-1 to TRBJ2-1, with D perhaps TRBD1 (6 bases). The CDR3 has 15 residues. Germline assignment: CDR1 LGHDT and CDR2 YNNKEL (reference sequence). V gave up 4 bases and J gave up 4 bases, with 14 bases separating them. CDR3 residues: CASSPTGTLYNEQFF. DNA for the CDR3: TGTGCCAGCAGCCCTACCGGGACACTATACAATGAGCAGTTCTTC.

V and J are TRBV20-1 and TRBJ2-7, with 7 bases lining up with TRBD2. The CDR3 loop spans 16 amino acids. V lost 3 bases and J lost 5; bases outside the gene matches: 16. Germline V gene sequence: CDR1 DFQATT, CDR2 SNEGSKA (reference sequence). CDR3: CSARPPTERDRNEQYF. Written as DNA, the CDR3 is TGCAGTGCTAGGCCCCCGACGGAGCGGGATCGGAACGAGCAGTACTTC.

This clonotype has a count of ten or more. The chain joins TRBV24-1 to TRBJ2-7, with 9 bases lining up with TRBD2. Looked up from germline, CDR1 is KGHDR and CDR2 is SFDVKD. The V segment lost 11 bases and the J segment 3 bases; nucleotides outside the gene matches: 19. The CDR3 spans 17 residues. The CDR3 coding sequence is TGTGCCAACCCAGACGGCAGCCTAGCGGGACCCCTCTACGAGCAGTACTTC. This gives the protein CANPDGSLAGPLYEQYF.

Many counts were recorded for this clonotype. CDR3 loop: CASSLEWPGQGTPLHF. The CDR3 DNA reads as TGTGCCAGCAGTTTAGAGTGGCCGGGACAGGGGACACCCCTCCACTTT. This chain joins TRBV12-3 or TRBV12-4 and TRBJ1-6, with 10 bases identical to TRBD1. There are 16 residues in the CDR3. V lost 1 base to trimming and J lost 11 bases; unmatched junction nucleotides: 8.

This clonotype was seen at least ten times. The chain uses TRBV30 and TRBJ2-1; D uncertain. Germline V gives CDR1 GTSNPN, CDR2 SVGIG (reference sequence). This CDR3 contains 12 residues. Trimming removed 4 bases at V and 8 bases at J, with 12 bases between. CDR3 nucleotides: TGTGCCTGGACCAACGTCCATGATGAGCAGTTCTTC. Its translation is CAWTNVHDEQFF.

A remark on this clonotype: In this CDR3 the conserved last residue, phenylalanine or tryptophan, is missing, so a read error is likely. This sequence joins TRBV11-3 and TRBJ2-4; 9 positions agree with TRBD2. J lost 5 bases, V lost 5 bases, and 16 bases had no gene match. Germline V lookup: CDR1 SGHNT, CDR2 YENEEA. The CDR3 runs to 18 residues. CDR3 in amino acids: CASSPGLWGGRAQNIQYS. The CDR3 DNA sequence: TGTGCCAGCAGCCCGGGGTTATGGGGCGGGAGGGCCCAAAACATTCAGTACTCC.

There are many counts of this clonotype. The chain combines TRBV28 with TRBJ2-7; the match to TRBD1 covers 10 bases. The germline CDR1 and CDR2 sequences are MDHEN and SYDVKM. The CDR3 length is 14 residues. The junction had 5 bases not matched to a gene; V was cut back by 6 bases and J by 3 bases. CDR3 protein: CASSSGQGGYEQYF. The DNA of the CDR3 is TGTGCCAGCAGCTCCGGACAGGGGGGCTACGAGCAGTACTTC.

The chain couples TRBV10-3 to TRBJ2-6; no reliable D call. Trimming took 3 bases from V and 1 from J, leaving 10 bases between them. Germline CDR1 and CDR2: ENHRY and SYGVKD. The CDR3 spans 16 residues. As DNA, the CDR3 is TGTGCCATCAGTGATAGTGTCTTATCTGGGGCCAACGTCCTGACTTTC. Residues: CAISDSVLSGANVLTF.

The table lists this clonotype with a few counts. CDR3 in amino acids: CASSLRGQGSQPQHF. The CDR3 DNA is TGTGCCAGCAGCCTCAGAGGGCAGGGCTCCCAGCCCCAGCATTTT. The chain uses TRBV13 and TRBJ1-5, with D perhaps TRBD1 (5 bases). V lost 5 bases to trimming and J lost 7 bases, with 18 bases between them. This CDR3 contains 15 residues. Germline CDR1 is PRHDT and CDR2 is FYEKMQ (reference sequence). The variable domain in full, with the rest retrieved from reference TRBV13 and TRBJ1-5, is AAGVIQSPRHLIKEKRETATLKCYPIPRHDTVYWYQQGPGQDPQFLISFYEKMQSDKGSIPDRFSAQQFSDYHSELNMSSLELGDSALYFCASSLRGQGSQPQHFGDGTRLSIL.

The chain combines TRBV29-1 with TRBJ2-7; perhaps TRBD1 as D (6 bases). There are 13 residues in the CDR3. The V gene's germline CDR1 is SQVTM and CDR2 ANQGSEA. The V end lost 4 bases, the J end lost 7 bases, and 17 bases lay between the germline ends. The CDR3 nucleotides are TGCAGCGTTGTCATAACAGGGCGGAGGGAGCAGTACTTC. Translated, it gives CSVVITGRREQYF.

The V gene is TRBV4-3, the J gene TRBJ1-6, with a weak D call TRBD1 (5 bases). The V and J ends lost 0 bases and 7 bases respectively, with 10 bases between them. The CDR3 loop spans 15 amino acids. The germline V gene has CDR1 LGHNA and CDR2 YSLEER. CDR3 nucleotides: TGCGCCAGCAGCCAAGAGCAGGGTGTAAATTCACCCCTCCACTTT. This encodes CASSQEQGVNSPLHF.

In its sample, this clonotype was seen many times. The CDR3: CASSSPGGPGFF. In nucleotides, the CDR3 is TGTGCCAGCAGCTCTCCCGGGGGGCCAGGGTTCTTC. This rearrangement joins TRBV13 to TRBJ2-1; TRBD2 is a possible D gene (7 bases). V dropped 4 bases and J dropped 15 bases, with 16 bases sitting between them. Germline loops: CDR1 PRHDT, CDR2 FYEKMQ (reference sequence). This CDR3 comprises 12 residues.

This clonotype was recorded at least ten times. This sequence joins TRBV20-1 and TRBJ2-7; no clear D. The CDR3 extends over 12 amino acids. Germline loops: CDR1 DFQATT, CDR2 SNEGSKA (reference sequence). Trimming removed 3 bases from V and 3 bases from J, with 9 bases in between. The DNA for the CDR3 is TGCAGTGCTAGCCCCAGGAACTACGAGCAGTACTTC. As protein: CSASPRNYEQYF.